Below are 28 T cell receptor beta chains sequenced from a single sample in a study of blood T cells in healthy people across ages. Sample-barcoded 5' priming and a J-beta primer mix drove a second PCR of about 6 to 11 cycles. TCRdb independently ran MiXCR on the 5' RACE reads; one entry per CDR3 protein. This sample yields 1.8 million or so distinct CDR3 sequences, of which roughly two fifths are seen a single time; 20% to 25% belongs to the top ten. What was sequenced was blood. All receptors derive from a human donor in good health.

The chain links TRBV9 to TRBJ2-1, with a tentative D call TRBD2 (7 bases). Germline CDR1 and CDR2: SGDLS and YYNGEE. V was cut by 0 bases and J by 6 bases, with 13 bases left in between. CDR3 length: 15 residues. The DNA for the CDR3 is TGTGCCAGCAGCGTAGGGGGGGGCATTAGCAATGAGCAGTTCTTC. It specifies CASSVGGGISNEQFF.

This clonotype was observed a handful of times. The chain joins TRBV24-1 to TRBJ2-4, with 9 bases that match TRBD1. Trimming removed 4 bases from V and 6 bases from J; junction bases left unmatched: 6. CDR1 and CDR2 from the germline V gene are KGHDR and SFDVKD. The CDR3 consists of 15 residues. The chain's CDR3 is CATSDIQGAGNIQYF. For the CDR3, the DNA is TGTGCCACCAGTGACATACAGGGGGCAGGAAACATTCAGTACTTC.

V usage is TRBV5-1 and J usage is TRBJ2-5, with TRBD2 matching 11 bases. The CDR3 is made up of 16 amino acids. Trimming removed 1 base from V and 5 bases from J; junction bases left unmatched: 7. Looked up from germline, CDR1 is SGHRS and CDR2 is YFSETQ. The CDR3 loop is CASSLRTSGGRETQYF. Here the CDR3 DNA reads TGCGCCAGCAGCTTGCGCACTAGCGGGGGCAGGGAGACCCAGTACTTC. The full variable domain, rest sourced from reference TRBV5-1 and TRBJ2-5, is KAGVTQTPRYLIKTRGQQVTLSCSPISGHRSVSWYQQTPGQGLQFLFEYFSETQRNKGNFPGRFSGRQFSNSRSEMNVSTLELGDSALYLCASSLRTSGGRETQYFGPGTRLLVL.

Ten or more counts support this clonotype. The chain recombines TRBV6-5 with TRBJ1-5; possibly TRBD1 for D (6 bases). Germline V gives CDR1 MNHEY, CDR2 SVGAGI. This CDR3 is built from 14 residues. V shed 6 bases and J shed 2 bases, with 11 bases lying between them. The CDR3 is CASRQGYGNQPQHF. The CDR3 DNA follows: TGTGCCAGCAGACAGGGTTATGGCAATCAGCCCCAGCATTTT.

The chain combines TRBV9 with TRBJ1-4; no reliable D call. The germline CDR1 and CDR2 sequences are SGDLS and YYNGEE. The CDR3 is 15 residues long. Between the trimmed V and J ends, which lost 2 bases and 3 bases, there was a span of 11 bases. Here the CDR3 reads CASSVGSRANEKLFF. The CDR3 nucleotides read TGTGCCAGCAGCGTTGGGAGTAGGGCTAATGAAAAACTGTTTTTT.

The chain is built from TRBV5-1 and TRBJ2-2; D is perhaps TRBD1 or TRBD2 (6 bases each). CDR1 and CDR2 from the germline V gene are SGHRS and YFSETQ. This CDR3 spans 17 amino acids. Deletions cut 0 bases from V and 3 bases from J, with 15 bases between. The CDR3 nucleotides are TGCGCCAGCAGCTTGGGGCCCGGGGGCTTTGACACCGGGGAGCTGTTTTTT. Amino acid sequence: CASSLGPGGFDTGELFF.

The J gene is TRBJ1-5, the V gene TRBV20-1, with D possibly TRBD1 on 5 matching bases. The germline gives CDR1 DFQATT, CDR2 SNEGSKA (reference sequence). This CDR3 has 15 amino acids. V shed 4 bases and J shed 5 bases, with 18 bases lying between them. The CDR3 sequence is CSANDRKGGDQPQHF. CDR3 bases: TGCAGTGCTAACGACAGAAAAGGAGGGGATCAGCCCCAGCATTTT.

J is TRBJ2-1 and V is TRBV24-1; TRBD1 agrees at 12 bases. Germline V gene sequence: CDR1 KGHDR, CDR2 SFDVKD. There are 16 residues in the CDR3. V shed 4 bases, J shed 13 bases, and the junction held 13 bases outside the gene matches. The chain's CDR3 is CATSDPGTGGMETQFF. CDR3 bases: TGTGCCACCAGTGACCCGGGGACAGGGGGCATGGAGACCCAGTTCTTC.

The chain links TRBV20-1 to TRBJ2-5; 11 nucleotides line up with TRBD2. The CDR3 is made up of 14 amino acids. Trimming at V came to 4 bases and at J to 4 bases, leaving 5 bases not matched to a gene. Germline lookup yields CDR1 DFQATT and CDR2 SNEGSKA (reference sequence). As DNA, the CDR3 is TGCAGTGCTACTCAGACTAGCGGGGTAGAGACCCAGTACTTC. Protein: CSATQTSGVETQYF.

The chain joins TRBV10-3 to TRBJ2-7; the match to TRBD1 covers 9 bases. This CDR3 region has 14 residues. The germline V gene encodes CDR1 ENHRY and CDR2 SYGVKD. V shed 10 bases, J shed 3 bases, and the junction held 10 bases outside the gene matches. CDR3 loop: CATRGTGPFYEQYF. The CDR3 coding sequence is TGTGCCACACGGGGGACAGGGCCCTTCTACGAGCAGTACTTC.

The J gene is TRBJ2-1, the V gene TRBV6-4; 8 nucleotides agree with TRBD2. The CDR3 covers 15 residues. Germline V gene sequence: CDR1 MRHNA, CDR2 SNTAGT. Trimming cost V 4 bases and J 7 bases; bases outside gene matches: 9. The CDR3 region is CASSVLGGGPNEQFF. Here the CDR3 DNA reads TGTGCCAGCAGTGTACTTGGCGGGGGGCCAAATGAGCAGTTCTTC.

This clonotype was seen only a few times. J is TRBJ1-4 and V is TRBV29-1; D call uncertain. The CDR3 has 13 amino acids. Germline V gene lookup returns CDR1 SQVTM and CDR2 ANQGSEA. Deletions cut 4 bases from V and 7 bases from J, with 13 bases between. This CDR3 reads CSVAISGSEKLFF. CDR3 DNA sequence: TGCAGCGTTGCGATATCCGGGTCTGAAAAACTGTTTTTT.

The table lists this clonotype with a few counts. J is TRBJ1-1 and V is TRBV7-3, with D possibly matching TRBD1 (6 bases). V lost 1 base and J 4 bases, leaving 19 bases between the germline ends. CDR1 SGHTA and CDR2 FQGTGA come from the germline V gene. This CDR3 has 17 residues. The CDR3 sequence is CASSLNPPVGGGTEAFF. The DNA for the CDR3 is TGTGCCAGCAGCTTAAACCCCCCCGTGGGGGGCGGCACTGAAGCTTTCTTT.

This chain links TRBV7-2 with TRBJ1-5, with D possibly being TRBD1 (6 bases). The ends were cut back, 1 base at V and 5 bases at J, with 15 bases in the middle. Germline V CDR1 and CDR2: SGHTA, FQGNSA. The CDR3 is 16 amino acids. The CDR3 coding sequence is TGTGCCAGCAGCTTAGGACCGGGGAAGGGGGATCAGCCCCAGCATTTT. Protein: CASSLGPGKGDQPQHF.

V and J are TRBV9 and TRBJ2-3, with 11 bases lining up with TRBD2. V was pared by 4 bases and J by 8 bases, with 18 bases of the junction left unmatched. The CDR3 is 18 amino acids. In germline, CDR1 is SGDLS, CDR2 YYNGEE. The CDR3 DNA reads TGTGCCAGCAGCCCTCGGGTGGCTCCTAGCGGGGGGATTGGTACGCAGTATTTT. Encoded protein: CASSPRVAPSGGIGTQYF. The full variable domain, with the rest looked up from reference TRBV9 and TRBJ2-3, is DSGVTQTPKHLITATGQRVTLRCSPRSGDLSVYWYQQSLDQGLQFLIQYYNGEERAKGNILERFSAQQFPDLHSELNLSSLELGDSALYFCASSPRVAPSGGIGTQYFGPGTRLTVL.

This clonotype was recorded many times. The chain uses TRBV15 and TRBJ2-7; 11 bases agree with TRBD2. This CDR3 comprises 17 residues. V dropped 1 base and J dropped 3; count of bases not matched to a gene: 8. CDR1 and CDR2 (germline): LNHNV, YYDKDF (reference sequence). DNA for the CDR3: TGTGCCACCAGCAGAGGCCCTAGCGGGGGGCCCTACTACGAGCAGTACTTC. Its protein product is CATSRGPSGGPYYEQYF.

There are a few counts of this clonotype. V is TRBV6-2 or TRBV6-3 and J is TRBJ1-5, with 8 bases identical to TRBD1. V lost 8 bases to trimming and J lost 9 bases; unmatched junction nucleotides: 18. CDR1 is MNHEY and CDR2 is SVGEGT in the germline V gene. CDR3 length: 16 residues. Here the CDR3 reads CASASTFDRGGRPQHF. In DNA, the CDR3 is TGTGCCAGCGCCTCTACTTTTGACAGGGGAGGGCGGCCCCAGCATTTT.

The V call is TRBV29-1, the J call TRBJ1-1; D unclear. Germline CDR1 and CDR2: SQVTM and ANQGSEA. Trimming pared 6 bases from V and 8 bases from J, leaving 10 bases between. This CDR3 is built from 10 residues. As DNA, the CDR3 is TGCAGCGTCGCTCTCCGGGAAGCTTTCTTT. Translating it yields CSVALREAFF.

This clonotype was seen more than once but under ten times. The chain combines TRBV7-8 with TRBJ2-7; 7 positions match TRBD1. Germline-derived CDR1 and CDR2 are SGHVS and FQNEAQ. J lost 0 bases, V lost 4 bases, and 6 bases had no gene match. The CDR3 totals 15 residues. The CDR3 spells CASSSRPGGSYEQYF. The CDR3 DNA is TGTGCCAGCAGCTCCCGGCCAGGGGGCTCCTACGAGCAGTACTTC.

This clonotype was found a few times. The rearrangement joins TRBV4-1 to TRBJ2-6; no clear D gene. This CDR3 region has 16 residues. V was pared by 1 base and J by 0 bases, with 7 bases between. Germline CDR1 is MGHRA and CDR2 is YSYEKL. The CDR3 DNA sequence: TGCGCCAGCAGCCAAGGGGTCCTCTCTGGGGCCAACGTCCTGACTTTC. Protein: CASSQGVLSGANVLTF.

This clonotype was observed a handful of times. J is TRBJ1-2 and V is TRBV6-1; D call uncertain. CDR1 and CDR2 (germline): MNHNS, SASEGT. The V end lost 0 bases, the J end lost 4 bases, and 6 bases lay between the germline ends. The CDR3 contains 13 residues. Here the CDR3 reads CASSEATVYGYTF. The DNA of the CDR3 is TGTGCCAGCAGTGAAGCAACGGTCTATGGCTACACCTTC.

This clonotype was detected only a few times. V is TRBV7-9 and J is TRBJ2-1, with D unresolved. With 2 bases removed from V and 4 bases from J, the gap between germline ends came to 9 bases. Germline loops: CDR1 SEHNR, CDR2 FQNEAQ (reference sequence). The CDR3 consists of 14 residues. The CDR3 region has the DNA TGTGCCAGCAGCTTATTCACCGAATACAATGAGCAGTTCTTC. Translated: CASSLFTEYNEQFF.

V usage is TRBV20-1 and J usage is TRBJ2-2, with a weak D call TRBD1 (6 bases). The CDR3 consists of 16 residues. The V end was cut by 0 bases, the J end by 0 bases, with 11 bases between. Looked up from germline, CDR1 is DFQATT and CDR2 is SNEGSKA (reference sequence). The CDR3 reads CSARDLDRSNTGELFF. The DNA for the CDR3 is TGCAGTGCTAGAGATCTGGACAGATCGAACACCGGGGAGCTGTTTTTT.

This clonotype has only a few counts. The CDR3 reads CASSKDSIQETQYF. CDR3 nucleotide sequence: TGCGCCAGCAGCAAGGACAGCATCCAAGAGACCCAGTACTTC. The chain is built from TRBV5-1 and TRBJ2-5, with D possibly being TRBD1 (6 bases). Germline V gene data show CDR1 as SGHRS and CDR2 as YFSETQ. The CDR3 sequence is 14 residues long. With 4 bases removed from V and 1 base from J, the gap between germline ends came to 11 bases.

On this clonotype: A much larger clone sits a single nucleotide away, making a read error possible. The rearrangement uses TRBV20-1 and TRBJ2-1, with D perhaps matching TRBD1 (6 bases). Trimming removed 0 bases at V and 12 bases at J, with 18 bases between. Germline V gene sequence: CDR1 DFQATT, CDR2 SNEGSKA (reference sequence). The CDR3 is 14 amino acids. In DNA form, the CDR3 reads TGCAGTGCTAGAGACGTCAGACAGGTATCTGGGCAGTTCTTC. It translates to CSARDVRQVSGQFF.

This clonotype showed up just a few times. The chain links TRBV6-2 or TRBV6-3 to TRBJ2-1, with D perhaps TRBD1 (6 bases). V shed 6 bases and J shed 6 bases, with 15 bases lying between them. Germline values: CDR1 MNHEY, CDR2 SVGEGT. The CDR3 covers 14 residues. CDR3: CASSPSRGSNEQFF. The CDR3 nucleotides are TGTGCCAGCAGCCCATCCAGGGGATCCAATGAGCAGTTCTTC.

This clonotype was seen a single time. The chain uses TRBV12-3 or TRBV12-4 and TRBJ2-7; no clear D. The V end was cut by 3 bases, the J end by 10 bases, with 10 bases between. The CDR3 extends over 11 amino acids. Here the CDR3 reads CASSLGEAQYF. The CDR3 nucleotides are TGTGCCAGCAGTTTGGGTGAGGCCCAGTACTTC.

This chain joins TRBV7-9 and TRBJ1-1; no reliable D call. The ends were cut back, 6 bases at V and 1 base at J, with 12 bases in the middle. This CDR3 has 14 residues. The germline CDR1 and CDR2 sequences are SEHNR and FQNEAQ (reference sequence). As DNA, the CDR3 is TGTGCCAGCAGGAGGGAGGGTGCGAACACTGAAGCTTTCTTT. Its protein is CASRREGANTEAFF.